This TCR beta chain was identified during a study of CD8+ T cells in alopecia areata. The wider study: Treated patients took oral tofacitinib at 5 to 10 mg twice daily.

CDR1 and CDR2 from the germline V gene are LGHNA and YSLEER. CDR3 length equals 16 residues. Losses at the gene ends were 0 bases for V and 4 bases for J; bases not matched to a gene: 6. Once RNA had been extracted, it was reverse transcribed into cDNA to act as the sequencing template. Here immunoSEQ multiplex PCR was the method, and the copy in TCRdb shows in-frame clones only, minus some. The sample contains 150,000 to 160,000 clones, 40% to 60% of which appear only once. This clone appeared a few times. Its antigen is unidentified. Study observations and caveats: Among patients, TCR sharing was less clear than in mice, a difference possibly due in part to HLA diversity in the patient population. Scalp sequencing captures resident alphabeta T cells of normal skin too.

The source was CD8+ T cells sorted from blood, collected at week 0. J is TRBJ1-5 and V is TRBV4-3; TRBD1 agrees at 7 bases. This receptor was obtained from a human donor with alopecia areata. The CDR3 is CASSQEYWDSNQPQHF. CDR3 in DNA: TGCGCCAGCAGCCAAGAATATTGGGACAGTAATCAGCCCCAGCATTTT.